This is a list of T cell receptor beta chains from one sample in a study of T cells after yellow fever vaccination. TCRdb reprocessed the 5' RACE reads with MiXCR, giving one entry per CDR3 protein. This repertoire shows about 45,000 distinct CDR3 sequences, roughly 7% found once; its top ten account for around 16%. This specimen consisted of CD8+ T cells not binding an NS4B(214-222) dextramer, sorted from PBMCs, obtained 45 days after the yellow fever booster vaccination. These receptors all come from a man aged 30-40 years who received the YFV17D yellow fever vaccine. The CDR3 runs from the conserved cysteine through the conserved F or W. A D gene is named only where the DNA matches it firmly. Part of the rows lack a size; the others show once, few, many or a class for expanded clones.

v_gene	abundance	d_gene	j_gene	CDR3aa	CDR3nt
TRBV5-4	few	NA	TRBJ2-1	CASSPEDTHNEQFF	TGTGCCAGCAGCCCGGAGGACACTCACAATGAGCAGTTCTTC
TRBV9	NA	NA	TRBJ1-4	CASSGGPTNEKLFF	TGTGCCAGCAGCGGTGGTCCAACTAATGAAAAACTGTTTTTT
TRBV28	many	NA	TRBJ2-3	CASSSLAPSTDTQYF	TGTGCCAGCAGTTCTTTAGCTCCTAGCACAGATACGCAGTATTTT
TRBV19	NA	NA	TRBJ2-4	CASSIIHGSYPDGQYF	TGTGCCAGTAGTATAATTCACGGTTCCTATCCGGATGGTCAGTACTTC
TRBV7-9	NA	NA	TRBJ1-2	CASSDPEFGNYGYTF	TGTGCCAGCAGCGACCCTGAGTTTGGAAACTATGGCTACACCTTC
TRBV10-3	many	NA	TRBJ1-2	CAITSGVEDGYTF	TGTGCCATCACATCGGGAGTTGAGGATGGCTACACCTTC
TRBV6-5	many	NA	TRBJ2-5	CASSYSTYQETQYF	TGTGCCAGCAGTTACTCAACCTACCAAGAGACCCAGTACTTC
TRBV6-2/TRBV6-3	many	TRBD2	TRBJ2-1	CASNSAGANNEQFF	TGTGCCAGCAACTCAGCGGGAGCGAACAATGAGCAGTTCTTC
TRBV5-1	many	NA	TRBJ1-3	CASSSDPGYSGNTIYF	TGCGCCAGCAGCTCCGATCCCGGATACTCTGGAAACACCATATATTTT
TRBV4-3	few	NA	TRBJ2-3	CASSQRGEHTQYF	TGCGCCAGCAGCCAAAGAGGGGAGCATACGCAGTATTTT
TRBV29-1	many	NA	TRBJ2-7	CSVEHGAGYEQYF	TGCAGCGTTGAACATGGGGCTGGCTACGAGCAGTACTTC
TRBV6-5	many	TRBD2	TRBJ2-7	CASSLLRGLAVYEQYF	TGTGCCAGCAGTCTCTTGAGGGGACTAGCAGTTTACGAGCAGTACTTC
TRBV7-6	many	TRBD1	TRBJ2-3	CASSLEDRVGTDTQYF	TGTGCCAGCAGCTTAGAAGACAGGGTCGGAACAGATACGCAGTATTTT
TRBV28	NA	NA	TRBJ2-5	CASSPQSLWWETQYF	TGTGCCAGCAGCCCCCAGAGCCTCTGGTGGGAGACCCAGTACTTC
TRBV4-3	NA	NA	TRBJ1-4	CASSQDGSAYNEKLFF	TGCGCCAGCAGCCAAGATGGGAGTGCATATAATGAAAAACTGTTTTTT
TRBV27	many	NA	TRBJ1-5	CASSLGTGPNQPQHF	TGTGCCAGCAGTTTGGGAACAGGGCCAAATCAGCCCCAGCATTTT
TRBV20-1	many	TRBD2	TRBJ2-5	CSANPLILAGEETQYF	TGCAGTGCTAACCCCCTAATTCTAGCGGGAGAAGAGACCCAGTACTTC
TRBV5-1	many	NA	TRBJ2-2	CASSLEEGFVYGELFF	TGCGCCAGCAGCTTGGAGGAGGGATTTGTATACGGGGAGCTGTTTTTT
TRBV6-2/TRBV6-3	many	NA	TRBJ2-7	CASSYSWLTEPYEQYF	TGTGCCAGCAGTTACTCTTGGCTAACGGAACCCTACGAGCAGTACTTC
TRBV28	many	NA	TRBJ2-3	CASGLTGDTDTQYF	TGTGCCAGCGGTTTGACAGGAGATACAGATACGCAGTATTTT
TRBV4-3	many	NA	TRBJ2-2	CASSQGSNTGELFF	TGCGCCAGCAGCCAGGGGTCGAACACCGGGGAGCTGTTTTTT
TRBV6-6	few	NA	TRBJ2-3	CASSYLVTTPDYTDTQYF	TGTGCCAGCAGTTACTTAGTAACCACTCCGGACTACACAGATACGCAGTATTTT
TRBV5-1	many	TRBD2	TRBJ2-1	CASSLEASGITYNEQFF	TGCGCCAGCAGCTTGGAGGCTAGCGGGATTACCTACAATGAGCAGTTCTTC
TRBV11-2	medium-sized	NA	TRBJ2-3	CASSLGAVADTQYF	TGTGCCAGCAGCTTAGGGGCAGTTGCAGATACGCAGTATTTT